This TCR beta chain appears in the sequencing data of a study of Ad26.COV2.S vaccination and SARS-CoV-2 variants. For the study at large: Donor participated within the Ad26.COV2.S arm of the COV1001 trial. Once, or twice with 56 days between doses, Ad26.COV2.S was given intramuscularly.

This CDR3 has 14 residues. The ends were cut back, 1 base at V and 6 bases at J, with 12 bases in the middle. Per the germline V gene, CDR1 is SGHRS and CDR2 is YFSETQ. Sequenced by immunoSEQ multiplex PCR; TCRdb stores in-frame clones only, minus some. Of about 680,000 clones listed, around 92% are singletons. The sample's treatment: 15 to 20 received Ad26.COV2.S at low or high dose, single or two shots; 5 received placebo; per-sample allocation not given. Following the first vaccine or placebo injection, samples were taken on day 63. The chain has TRBV5-1 and TRBJ2-3, with D perhaps matching TRBD1 (5 bases). The sequencing here drew on peripheral blood, taken in a trial of Ad26.COV2.S vaccine versus placebo. This receptor was identified in a person aged 18-65 years who received the Ad26.COV2.S COVID-19 vaccine or a placebo. The CDR3 DNA is TGCGCCAGCAGCTTGAGGGCAGGGCCCGATACGCAGTATTTT. Amino acid sequence: CASSLRAGPDTQYF.